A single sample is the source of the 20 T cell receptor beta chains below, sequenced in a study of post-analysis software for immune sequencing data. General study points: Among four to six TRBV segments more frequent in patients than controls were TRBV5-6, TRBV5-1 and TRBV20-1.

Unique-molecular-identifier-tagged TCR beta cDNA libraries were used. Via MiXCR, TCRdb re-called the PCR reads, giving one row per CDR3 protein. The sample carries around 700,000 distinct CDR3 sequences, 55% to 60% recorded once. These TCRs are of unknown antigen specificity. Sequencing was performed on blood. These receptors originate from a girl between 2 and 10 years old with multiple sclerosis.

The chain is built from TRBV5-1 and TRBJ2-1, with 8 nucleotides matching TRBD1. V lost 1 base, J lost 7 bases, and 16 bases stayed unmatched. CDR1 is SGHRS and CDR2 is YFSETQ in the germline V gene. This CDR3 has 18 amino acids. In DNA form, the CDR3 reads TGCGCCAGCAGCTTGTTACCCCCGACAGGGGCGGGACATAATGAGCAGTTCTTC. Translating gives CASSLLPPTGAGHNEQFF. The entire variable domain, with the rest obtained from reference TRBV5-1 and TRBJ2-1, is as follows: KAGVTQTPRYLIKTRGQQVTLSCSPISGHRSVSWYQQTPGQGLQFLFEYFSETQRNKGNFPGRFSGRQFSNSRSEMNVSTLELGDSALYLCASSLLPPTGAGHNEQFFGPGTRLTVL.

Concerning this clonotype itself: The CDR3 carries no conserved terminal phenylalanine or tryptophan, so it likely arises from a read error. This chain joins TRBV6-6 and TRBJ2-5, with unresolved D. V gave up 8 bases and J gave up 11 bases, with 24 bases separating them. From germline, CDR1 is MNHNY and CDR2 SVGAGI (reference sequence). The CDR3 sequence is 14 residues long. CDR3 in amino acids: CASADHPSTYVQYY. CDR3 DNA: TGTGCCAGCGCTGACCACCCCTCTACCTACGTGCAGTACTAC.

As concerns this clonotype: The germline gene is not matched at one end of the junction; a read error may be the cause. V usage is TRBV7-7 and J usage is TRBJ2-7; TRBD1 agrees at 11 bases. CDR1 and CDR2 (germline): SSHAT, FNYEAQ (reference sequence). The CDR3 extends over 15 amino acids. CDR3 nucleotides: TGTGCTAGCAGCGTGGGACAGGGGGTCTCCTACGAGCAGTACTTC. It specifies CASSVGQGVSYEQYF.

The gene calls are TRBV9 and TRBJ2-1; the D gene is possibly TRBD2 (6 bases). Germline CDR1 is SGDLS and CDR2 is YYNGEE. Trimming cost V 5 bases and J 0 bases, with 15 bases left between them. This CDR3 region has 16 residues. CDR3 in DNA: TGTGCCAGCAGTGGAGCGGGCCTGAGCTCCTACAATGAGCAGTTCTTC. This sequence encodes CASSGAGLSSYNEQFF.

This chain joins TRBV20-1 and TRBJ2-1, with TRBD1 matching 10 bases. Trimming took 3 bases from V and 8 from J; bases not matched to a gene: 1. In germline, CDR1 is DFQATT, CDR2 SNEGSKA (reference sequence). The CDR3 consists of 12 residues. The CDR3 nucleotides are TGCAGTGCTAGGGGACAGGGGTATGAGCAGTTCTTC. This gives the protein CSARGQGYEQFF.

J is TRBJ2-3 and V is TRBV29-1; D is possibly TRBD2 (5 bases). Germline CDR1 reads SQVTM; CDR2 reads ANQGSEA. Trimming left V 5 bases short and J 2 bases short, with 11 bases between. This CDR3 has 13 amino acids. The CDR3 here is CSVLSGYTDTQYF. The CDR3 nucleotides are TGCAGCGTTTTGAGCGGATACACAGATACGCAGTATTTT.

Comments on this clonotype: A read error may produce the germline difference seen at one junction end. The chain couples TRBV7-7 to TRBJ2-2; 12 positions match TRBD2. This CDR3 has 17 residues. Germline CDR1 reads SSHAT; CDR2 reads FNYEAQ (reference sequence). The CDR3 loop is CASSSLLAGGITGELFF. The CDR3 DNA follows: TGTGCTAGCAGCTCGTTACTAGCGGGAGGAATCACAGGGGAGCTGTTTTTT.

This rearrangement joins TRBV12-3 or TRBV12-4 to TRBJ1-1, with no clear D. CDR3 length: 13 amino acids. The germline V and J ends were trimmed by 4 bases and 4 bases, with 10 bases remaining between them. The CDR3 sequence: CASSSPTRTEAFF. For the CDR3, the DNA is TGTGCCAGCAGTTCTCCCACCCGCACTGAAGCTTTCTTT.

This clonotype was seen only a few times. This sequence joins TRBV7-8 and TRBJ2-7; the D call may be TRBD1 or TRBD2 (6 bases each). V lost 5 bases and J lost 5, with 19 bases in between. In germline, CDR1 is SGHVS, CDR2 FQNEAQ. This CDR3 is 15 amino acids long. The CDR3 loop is CASSILNRGPNEQYF. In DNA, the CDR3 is TGTGCCAGCAGCATCCTCAATCGGGGGCCGAACGAGCAGTACTTC.

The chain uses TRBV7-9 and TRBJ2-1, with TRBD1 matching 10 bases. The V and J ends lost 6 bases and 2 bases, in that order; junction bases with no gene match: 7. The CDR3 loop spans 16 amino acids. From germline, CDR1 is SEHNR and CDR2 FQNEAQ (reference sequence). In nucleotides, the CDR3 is TGTGCCAGCAGACCTGGACAGGGGGTCGCCTACAATGAGCAGTTCTTC. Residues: CASRPGQGVAYNEQFF.

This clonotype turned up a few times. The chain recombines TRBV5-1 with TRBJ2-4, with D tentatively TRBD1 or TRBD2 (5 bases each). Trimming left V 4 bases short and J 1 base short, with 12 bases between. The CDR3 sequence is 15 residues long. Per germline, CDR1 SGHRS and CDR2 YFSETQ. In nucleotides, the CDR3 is TGCGCCAGCAGCCCAGGTGGGGGTGCCAAAAACATTCAGTACTTC. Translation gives CASSPGGGAKNIQYF.

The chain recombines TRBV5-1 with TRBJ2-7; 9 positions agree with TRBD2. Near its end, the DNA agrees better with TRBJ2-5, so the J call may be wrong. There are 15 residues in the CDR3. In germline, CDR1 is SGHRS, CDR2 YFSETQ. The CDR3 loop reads CASSMDVGLAETQYF. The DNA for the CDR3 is TGCGCCAGCAGCATGGACGTTGGACTAGCGGAGACCCAGTACTTC.

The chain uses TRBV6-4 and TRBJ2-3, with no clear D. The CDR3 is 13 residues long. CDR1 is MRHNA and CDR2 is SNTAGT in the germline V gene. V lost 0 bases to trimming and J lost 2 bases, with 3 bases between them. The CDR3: CASSDSFTDTQYF. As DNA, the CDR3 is TGTGCCAGCAGTGACTCTTTCACAGATACGCAGTATTTT.

CDR3 region: CAWSWGRGREQFF. CDR3 bases: TGTGCCTGGAGTTGGGGACGGGGACGGGAGCAGTTCTTC. The V gene is TRBV30, the J gene TRBJ2-1; D may correspond to TRBD1 or TRBD2 (5 bases each). The germline gives CDR1 GTSNPN, CDR2 SVGIG (reference sequence). V was pared by 2 bases and J by 10 bases, with 15 bases between. This CDR3 has 13 amino acids.

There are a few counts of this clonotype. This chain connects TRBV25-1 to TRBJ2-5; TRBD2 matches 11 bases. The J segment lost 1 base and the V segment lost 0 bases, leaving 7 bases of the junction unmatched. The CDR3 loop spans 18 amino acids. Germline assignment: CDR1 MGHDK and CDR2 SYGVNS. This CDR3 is CASSEYSHLAGGQETQYF. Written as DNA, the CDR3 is TGTGCCAGCAGTGAATATAGCCACCTAGCGGGGGGCCAAGAGACCCAGTACTTC.

CDR3 region: CASGVNIQYF. The DNA for the CDR3 is TGTGCCAGCGGGGTTAACATTCAGTACTTC. The rearrangement links TRBV6-6 to TRBJ2-4; D gene ambiguous. Germline-derived CDR1 and CDR2 are MNHNY and SVGAGI (reference sequence). The CDR3 contains 10 residues. The V and J ends lost 8 bases and 7 bases respectively, with 6 bases between them.

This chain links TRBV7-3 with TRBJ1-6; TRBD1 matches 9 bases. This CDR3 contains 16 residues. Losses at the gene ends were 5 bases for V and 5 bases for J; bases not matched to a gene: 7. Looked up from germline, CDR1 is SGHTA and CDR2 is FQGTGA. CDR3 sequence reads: CASSASGTGHNSPLHF. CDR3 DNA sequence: TGTGCCAGCAGCGCGTCCGGGACAGGGCATAATTCACCCCTCCACTTT. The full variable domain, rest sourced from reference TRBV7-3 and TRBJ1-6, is GAGVSQTPSNKVTEKGKYVELRCDPISGHTALYWYRQSLGQGPEFLIYFQGTGAADDSGLPNDRFFAVRPEGSVSTLKIQRTERGDSAVYLCASSASGTGHNSPLHFGNGTRLTVT.

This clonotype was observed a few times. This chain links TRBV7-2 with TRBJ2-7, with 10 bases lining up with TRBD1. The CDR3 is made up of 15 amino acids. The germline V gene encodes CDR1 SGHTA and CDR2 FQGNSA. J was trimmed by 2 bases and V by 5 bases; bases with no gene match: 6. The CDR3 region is CASSIRDRGPYEQYF. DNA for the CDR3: TGTGCCAGCAGCATCCGGGACAGGGGACCCTACGAGCAGTACTTC.

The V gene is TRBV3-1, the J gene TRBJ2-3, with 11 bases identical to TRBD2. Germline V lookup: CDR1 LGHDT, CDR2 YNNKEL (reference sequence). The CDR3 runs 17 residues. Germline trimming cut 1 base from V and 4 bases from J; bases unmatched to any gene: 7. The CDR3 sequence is CASSQGSSGGPADTQYF. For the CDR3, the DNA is TGTGCCAGCAGCCAAGGGTCTAGCGGGGGGCCAGCAGATACGCAGTATTTT.

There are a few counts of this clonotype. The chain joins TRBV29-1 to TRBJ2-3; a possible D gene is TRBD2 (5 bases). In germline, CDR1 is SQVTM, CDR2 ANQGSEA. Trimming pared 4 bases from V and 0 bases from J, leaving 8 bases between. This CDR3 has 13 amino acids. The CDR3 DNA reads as TGCAGCGTTGTAGCGACTAGCACAGATACGCAGTATTTT. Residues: CSVVATSTDTQYF.